This T cell receptor beta chain was identified during a study of beta chain features in type 1 diabetes. Investigators reverse transcribed all isolated RNA, so they sequenced expressed TCRB transcripts. Method: immunoSEQ multiplex PCR; TCRdb's copy keeps in-frame clones and lacks some. The repertoire includes about 930,000 clones, 15% to 20% of them detected once, and around 0.02% sits in the top ten. The CDR3 length is 13 residues. J gave up 6 bases and V 6 bases, and 4 bases lay outside the gene matches. CDR1 and CDR2 (germline): MNHNS, SASEGT. This receptor was identified in a woman under 30 in good health. The material sequenced was naive CD4+ T cells from blood. V and J are TRBV6-1 and TRBJ2-3; 9 bases fit TRBD1. CDR3 protein: CASRTGGADTQYF. CDR3 sequence (DNA): TGTGCCAGCAGAACAGGGGGCGCGGATACGCAGTATTTT.